These 9 T cell receptor beta chains were sequenced from one sample in a study of CD8+ T cells in alopecia areata. Following RNA extraction, reverse transcription yielded cDNA that acted as the sequencing template. TCRdb's table, derived via immunoSEQ multiplex PCR, lists solely in-frame clones and lacks some. The sample holds approximately 280,000 clones; roughly 50% are singletons and the top ten take approximately 2%. Noted treatment: oral pan-JAK inhibitor, 5-10 mg twice daily. The sample consisted of CD4+ T cells sorted from blood, taken at week 24, from a patient treated with tofacitinib. The receptors derive from a human donor with alopecia areata.

The chain has TRBV4-2 and TRBJ1-1; D is unclear. The germline V and J ends were trimmed by 0 bases and 0 bases, with 8 bases remaining between them. The CDR3 is made up of 15 amino acids. The germline gives CDR1 LGHNA, CDR2 YNFKEQ. This chain's CDR3 is CASSQESWMNTEAFF. The CDR3 DNA sequence: TGTGCCAGCAGCCAAGAATCTTGGATGAACACTGAAGCTTTCTTT.

CDR3 sequence: CASSLDGPWGYTF. The CDR3 DNA sequence: TGTGCCAGCAGCCTTGACGGTCCATGGGGCTACACCTTC. The chain carries TRBV7-2 and TRBJ1-2; D gene ambiguous. V lost 5 bases to trimming and J lost 8 bases, with 15 bases between them. The CDR3 covers 13 residues. Germline V lookup: CDR1 SGHTA, CDR2 FQGNSA. The whole variable domain, remainder taken from reference TRBV7-2 and TRBJ1-2, is GAGVSQSPSNKVTEKGKDVELRCDPISGHTALYWYRQSLGQGLEFLIYFQGNSAPDKSGLPSDRFSAERTGGSVSTLTIQRTQQEDSAVYLCASSLDGPWGYTFGSGTRLTVV.

V gene TRBV11-2 combines with J gene TRBJ2-7; no firm D call. Looked up from germline, CDR1 is SGHAT and CDR2 is FQNNGV. CDR3 length: 14 amino acids. Trimming left V 3 bases short and J 0 bases short, with 9 bases between. The CDR3 sequence is CASSFTDSSYEQYF. The CDR3 nucleotides are TGTGCCAGCAGCTTCACCGATAGCTCCTACGAGCAGTACTTC.

Details on this clone: A junction end diverges from the germline sequence, so it may reflect a read error. This rearrangement joins TRBV7-7 to TRBJ2-5, with 8 bases matching TRBD1. This CDR3 has 15 amino acids. In germline, CDR1 is SSHAT, CDR2 FNYEAQ (reference sequence). The CDR3 spells CASSFQDRAGETQYF. The CDR3 bases are TGTGCTAGCAGCTTTCAGGACAGGGCTGGCGAGACCCAGTACTTC.

V is TRBV6-1 and J is TRBJ2-4; 9 nucleotides match TRBD1. CDR1 and CDR2 from the germline V gene are MNHNS and SASEGT. With 6 bases clipped from V and 0 bases from J, the junction kept 6 bases outside the gene matches. There are 16 residues in the CDR3. CDR3 region: CASREQGASAKNIQYF. CDR3 bases: TGTGCCAGCAGGGAACAGGGGGCGTCAGCCAAAAACATTCAGTACTTC.

The genes are TRBV27 and TRBJ2-3; the match to TRBD2 covers 8 bases. V was pared by 9 bases and J by 1 base, with 12 bases of the junction left unmatched. Germline V CDR1 and CDR2: MNHEY, SMNVEV (reference sequence). CDR3 length: 16 residues. In nucleotides, the CDR3 is TGTGCCAGTCCCCCAGGTATTAGCGGGGGCACAGATACGCAGTATTTT. Its translation is CASPPGISGGTDTQYF.

The chain combines TRBV5-1 with TRBJ2-3; D not certain. Deletions cut 0 bases from V and 0 bases from J, with 8 bases between. This CDR3 region has 15 residues. CDR1 and CDR2 from the germline V gene are SGHRS and YFSETQ. The CDR3 sequence is CASSLVDHSTDTQYF. In DNA, the CDR3 is TGCGCCAGCAGCTTGGTCGATCACAGCACAGATACGCAGTATTTT.

The chain employs TRBV5-4 and TRBJ2-5; D call uncertain. The CDR3 contains 15 residues. CDR1 is SGHNT and CDR2 is YYREEE in the germline V gene (reference sequence). Trimming removed 2 bases at V and 1 base at J, with 12 bases between. For the CDR3, the DNA is TGTGCCAGCAGCTTCGGTGGTGTGGGCCAAGAGACCCAGTACTTC. It codes for CASSFGGVGQETQYF.

The J gene is TRBJ1-2, the V gene TRBV30, with D hard to call. Germline CDR1 reads GTSNPN; CDR2 reads SVGIG (reference sequence). V was cut by 0 bases and J by 4 bases, with 9 bases left in between. The CDR3 covers 13 residues. The CDR3 reads CAWSVRFGYGYTF. The CDR3 coding sequence is TGTGCCTGGAGTGTACGGTTTGGCTATGGCTACACCTTC.